What follows are 15 T cell receptor beta chains derived from one specimen sequenced in a study of OX40 agonist ivuxolimab in advanced cancers. TCRdb's table, derived via immunoSEQ multiplex PCR, lists solely in-frame clones and lacks some. The table records some 50,000 clones, about nine tenths of them present only once. The material was CD4+ or CD8+ T cells sorted from blood, obtained in a trial of the OX40 agonist ivuxolimab. The receptors shown here come from an adult with an advanced solid tumor such as melanoma, head and neck, liver or kidney cancer.

The chain couples TRBV7-9 to TRBJ2-3; D is unresolved. The CDR3 is 15 amino acids. The germline CDR1 and CDR2 sequences are SEHNR and FQNEAQ (reference sequence). V lost 1 base to trimming and J lost 0 bases, with 8 bases between them. The CDR3: CASSLGTGSTDTQYF. The DNA of the CDR3 is TGTGCCAGCAGCTTAGGGACGGGTAGCACAGATACGCAGTATTTT.

This chain joins TRBV7-9 and TRBJ1-5; D is possibly TRBD1 (6 bases). The V gene lost 1 base and the J gene lost 7 bases, with 8 bases spanning the gap. Looked up from germline, CDR1 is SEHNR and CDR2 is FQNEAQ (reference sequence). The CDR3 extends over 13 amino acids. The CDR3 reads CASSLGGGQPQHF. The DNA of the CDR3 is TGTGCCAGCAGCTTAGGAGGGGGACAGCCCCAGCATTTT.

V is TRBV5-1 and J is TRBJ2-3; 10 bases fit TRBD2. CDR3 length: 16 amino acids. V was pared by 4 bases and J by 2 bases, with 7 bases of the junction left unmatched. Germline CDR1 SGHRS, CDR2 YFSETQ. In nucleotides, the CDR3 is TGCGCCAGCAGCCCACGGACTAGCGGTTACACAGATACGCAGTATTTT. It is translated as CASSPRTSGYTDTQYF.

The DNA of the CDR3 is TGTGCCAGCAGATGGGACCGTTATTTTGGAAACACCATATATTTT. Translating it yields CASRWDRYFGNTIYF. The rearrangement uses TRBV11-2 and TRBJ1-3; tentatively, D is TRBD1 (5 bases). Trimming took 6 bases from V and 3 from J, leaving 15 bases between them. CDR3 length: 15 amino acids. Germline V gene sequence: CDR1 SGHAT, CDR2 FQNNGV. Supplemented by reference TRBV11-2 and TRBJ1-3, the full variable domain reads EAGVAQSPRYKIIEKRQSVAFWCNPISGHATLYWYQQILGQGPKLLIQFQNNGVVDDSQLPKDRFSAERLKGVDSTLKIQPAKLEDSAVYLCASRWDRYFGNTIYFGEGSWLTVV.

The chain has TRBV9 and TRBJ2-2; the match to TRBD1 covers 10 bases. Trimming at V came to 4 bases and at J to 7 bases, leaving 4 bases not matched to a gene. CDR3 size: 14 residues. Germline V CDR1 and CDR2: SGDLS, YYNGEE. For the CDR3, the DNA is TGTGCCAGCAGCTTCGGGACAGGGGTCGGGGAGCTGTTTTTT. Translated, it gives CASSFGTGVGELFF.

J is TRBJ1-1 and V is TRBV29-1; a possible D gene is TRBD1 (5 bases). The germline gives CDR1 SQVTM, CDR2 ANQGSEA. This CDR3 has 13 residues. Deletions cut 3 bases from V and 2 bases from J, with 10 bases between. CDR3 loop: CSVEAGGNTEAFF. CDR3 nucleotide sequence: TGCAGCGTTGAGGCGGGGGGTAACACTGAAGCTTTCTTT.

This chain connects TRBV11-2 to TRBJ2-3, with TRBD2 identical over 12 bases. The J segment lost 5 bases and the V segment lost 4 bases, leaving 4 bases of the junction unmatched. Per germline, CDR1 SGHAT and CDR2 FQNNGV. The length of the CDR3 is 15 residues. The CDR3 region is CASSSSGGAGDTQYF. DNA of the CDR3: TGTGCCAGCAGCTCTAGCGGGGGGGCCGGAGATACGCAGTATTTT.

The V gene is TRBV11-2, the J gene TRBJ2-1, with no clear D. Germline lookup yields CDR1 SGHAT and CDR2 FQNNGV. The CDR3 sequence is 14 residues long. Trimming cost V 4 bases and J 9 bases, with 16 bases left between them. Here the CDR3 DNA reads TGTGCCAGCAGCTCCCCGCCCTTGGGAACTGAGCAGTTCTTC. The encoded protein is CASSSPPLGTEQFF.

This clone is a singleton in its sample. V gene TRBV5-1 combines with J gene TRBJ2-5; D is uncertain. V gave up 0 bases and J gave up 0 bases, with 6 bases separating them. CDR3 length equals 14 residues. From germline, CDR1 is SGHRS and CDR2 YFSETQ. The CDR3, as DNA: TGCGCCAGCAGCTTGGGCCAGAACCAAGAGACCCAGTACTTC. Translated: CASSLGQNQETQYF.

The chain couples TRBV29-1 to TRBJ1-4, with no clear D. The V gene lost 4 bases and the J gene lost 8 bases, with 14 bases spanning the gap. From germline, CDR1 is SQVTM and CDR2 ANQGSEA. This CDR3 spans 13 amino acids. In nucleotides, the CDR3 is TGCAGCGTTGGCCAAGCCGCGGGAGAAAAACTGTTTTTT. Protein product: CSVGQAAGEKLFF.

The rearrangement joins TRBV28 to TRBJ2-7, with 8 bases that match TRBD1. Germline V gene sequence: CDR1 MDHEN, CDR2 SYDVKM. J lost 1 base, V lost 10 bases, and 6 bases had no gene match. The CDR3 covers 13 residues. The CDR3 nucleotides are TGTGCCACGACAGGGGCCCCATCCTACGAGCAGTACTTC. Amino acid sequence: CATTGAPSYEQYF.

The rearrangement joins TRBV27 to TRBJ2-1, with 10 bases matching TRBD1. The CDR3 is 16 residues long. V was clipped by 5 bases and J by 3 bases; unmatched bases: 7. Looked up from germline, CDR1 is MNHEY and CDR2 is SMNVEV (reference sequence). The CDR3 region has the DNA TGTGCCAGCAGTCCCCTGACAGGGGGCAACTACAATGAGCAGTTCTTC. Translated: CASSPLTGGNYNEQFF.

The chain couples TRBV19 to TRBJ2-6; 7 nucleotides line up with TRBD1. J gave up 2 bases and V 9 bases, and 7 bases lay outside the gene matches. The CDR3 has 15 residues. CDR1 and CDR2 from the germline V gene are LNHDA and SQIVND (reference sequence). CDR3: CASHPDRAGANVLTF. Here the CDR3 DNA reads TGTGCCAGCCACCCCGACAGGGCTGGGGCCAACGTCCTGACTTTC.

CDR3 region: CASSSSGGAGELFF. CDR3 bases: TGTGCCAGCAGCTCTAGCGGGGGGGCCGGGGAGCTGTTTTTT. This rearrangement joins TRBV7-2 to TRBJ2-2, with TRBD2 identical over 12 bases. Looked up from germline, CDR1 is SGHTA and CDR2 is FQGNSA. V shed 4 bases and J 6 bases; nucleotides not matched to a gene: 0. The CDR3 spans 14 residues.

The genes are TRBV10-2 and TRBJ2-7, with a possible D match to TRBD1 (5 bases). This CDR3 is built from 15 residues. CDR1 and CDR2 from the germline V gene are WSHSY and SAAADI. Trimming shortened V by 6 bases and J by 8 bases, and 23 bases separated the two germline ends. Here the CDR3 DNA reads TGCGCCAGCAGGGGAAGAGACAGTTTTGGGTACAAGCAGTACGTC. Translating it yields CASRGRDSFGYKQYV.